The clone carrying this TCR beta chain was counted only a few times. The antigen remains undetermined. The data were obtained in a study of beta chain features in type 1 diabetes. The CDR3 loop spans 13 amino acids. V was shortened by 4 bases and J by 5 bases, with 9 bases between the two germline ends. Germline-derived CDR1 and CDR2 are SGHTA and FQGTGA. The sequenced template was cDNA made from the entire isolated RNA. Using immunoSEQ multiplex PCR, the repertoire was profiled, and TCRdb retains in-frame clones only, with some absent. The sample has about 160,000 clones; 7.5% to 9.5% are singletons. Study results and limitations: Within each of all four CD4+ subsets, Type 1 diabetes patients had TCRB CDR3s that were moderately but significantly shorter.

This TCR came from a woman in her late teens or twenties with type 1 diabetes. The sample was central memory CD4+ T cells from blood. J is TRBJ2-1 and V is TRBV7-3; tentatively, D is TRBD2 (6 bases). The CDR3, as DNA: TGTGCCAGCAGCTGGTCGGGGGACAATGAGCAGTTCTTC. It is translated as CASSWSGDNEQFF. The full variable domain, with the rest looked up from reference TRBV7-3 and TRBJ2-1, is GAGVSQTPSNKVTEKGKYVELRCDPISGHTALYWYRQSLGQGPEFLIYFQGTGAADDSGLPNDRFFAVRPEGSVSTLKIQRTERGDSAVYLCASSWSGDNEQFFGPGTRLTVL.